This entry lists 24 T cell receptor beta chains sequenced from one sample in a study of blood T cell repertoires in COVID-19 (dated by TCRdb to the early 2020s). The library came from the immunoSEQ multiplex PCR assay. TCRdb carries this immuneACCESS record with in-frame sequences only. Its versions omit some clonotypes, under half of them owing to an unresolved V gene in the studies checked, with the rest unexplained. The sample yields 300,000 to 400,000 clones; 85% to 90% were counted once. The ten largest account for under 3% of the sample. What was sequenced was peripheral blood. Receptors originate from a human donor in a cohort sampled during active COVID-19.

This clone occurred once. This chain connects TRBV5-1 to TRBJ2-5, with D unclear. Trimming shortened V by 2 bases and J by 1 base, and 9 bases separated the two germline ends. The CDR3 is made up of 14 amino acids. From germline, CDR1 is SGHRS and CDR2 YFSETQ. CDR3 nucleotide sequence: TGCGCCAGCAGCTTACAGACATCCCAAGAGACCCAGTACTTC. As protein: CASSLQTSQETQYF.

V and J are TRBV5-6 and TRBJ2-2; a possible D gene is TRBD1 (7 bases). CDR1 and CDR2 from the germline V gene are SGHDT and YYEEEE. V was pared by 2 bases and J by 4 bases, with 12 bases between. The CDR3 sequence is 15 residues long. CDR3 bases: TGTGCCAGCAGCTTACCGCAGGGGGGCACCGGGGAGCTGTTTTTT. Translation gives CASSLPQGGTGELFF.

CDR3 bases: TGTGCCAGCACCACGGGGGCTGGGGCCAACGTCCTGACTTTC. Translated, it gives CASTTGAGANVLTF. The chain links TRBV27 to TRBJ2-6; possible D gene TRBD2, 6 bases. Trimming left V 7 bases short and J 2 bases short, with 9 bases between. The V gene's germline CDR1 is MNHEY and CDR2 SMNVEV (reference sequence). This CDR3 region has 14 residues.

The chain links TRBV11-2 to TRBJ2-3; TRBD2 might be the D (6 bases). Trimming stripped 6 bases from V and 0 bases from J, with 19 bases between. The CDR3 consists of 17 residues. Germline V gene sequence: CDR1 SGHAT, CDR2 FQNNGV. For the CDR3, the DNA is TGTGCCAGCAGACGCCCTGGGGGACTCCATAGCACAGATACGCAGTATTTT. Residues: CASRRPGGLHSTDTQYF.

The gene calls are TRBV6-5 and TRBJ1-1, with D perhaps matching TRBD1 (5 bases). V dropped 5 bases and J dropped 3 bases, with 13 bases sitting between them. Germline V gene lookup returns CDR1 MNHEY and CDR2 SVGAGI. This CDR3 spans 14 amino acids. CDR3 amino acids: CASSQTAFYTEAFF. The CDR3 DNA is TGTGCCAGCAGTCAGACAGCGTTTTACACTGAAGCTTTCTTT.

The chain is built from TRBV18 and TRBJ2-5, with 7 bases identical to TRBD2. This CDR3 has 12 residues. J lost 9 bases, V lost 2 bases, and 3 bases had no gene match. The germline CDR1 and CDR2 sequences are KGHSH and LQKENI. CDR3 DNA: TGTGCCAGCTCACCAAGCGGGGTTGCCCAGTACTTC. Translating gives CASSPSGVAQYF.

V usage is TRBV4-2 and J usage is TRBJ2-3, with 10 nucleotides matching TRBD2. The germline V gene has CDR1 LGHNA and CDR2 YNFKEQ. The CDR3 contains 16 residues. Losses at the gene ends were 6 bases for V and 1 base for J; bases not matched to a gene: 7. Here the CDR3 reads CASRHGLAERTDTQYF. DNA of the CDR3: TGTGCCAGCAGGCACGGACTAGCGGAGCGCACAGATACGCAGTATTTT.

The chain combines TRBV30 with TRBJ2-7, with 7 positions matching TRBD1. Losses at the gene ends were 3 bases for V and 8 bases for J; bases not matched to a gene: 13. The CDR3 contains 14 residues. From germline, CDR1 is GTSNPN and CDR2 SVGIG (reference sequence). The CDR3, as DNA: TGTGCCTGGAGCCTTAGACAGGGCTTGGGGAAGCAGTACTTC. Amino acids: CAWSLRQGLGKQYF.

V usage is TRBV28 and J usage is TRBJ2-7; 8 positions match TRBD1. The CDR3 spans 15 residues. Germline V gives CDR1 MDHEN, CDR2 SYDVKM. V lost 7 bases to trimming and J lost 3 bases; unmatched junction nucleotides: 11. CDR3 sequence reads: CASIGQGALYYEQYF. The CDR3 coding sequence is TGTGCCAGCATAGGGCAGGGGGCGTTATACTACGAGCAGTACTTC.

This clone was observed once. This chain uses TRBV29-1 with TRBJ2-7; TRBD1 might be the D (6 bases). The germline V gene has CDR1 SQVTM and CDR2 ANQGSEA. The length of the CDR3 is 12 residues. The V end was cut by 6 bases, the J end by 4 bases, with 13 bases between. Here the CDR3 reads CSVSQGLYEQYF. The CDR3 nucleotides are TGCAGCGTCTCGCAGGGGTTATACGAGCAGTACTTC.

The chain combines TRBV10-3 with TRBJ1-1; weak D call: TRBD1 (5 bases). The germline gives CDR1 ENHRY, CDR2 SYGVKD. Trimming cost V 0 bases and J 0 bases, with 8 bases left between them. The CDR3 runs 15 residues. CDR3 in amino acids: CAISESGGVNTEAFF. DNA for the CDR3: TGTGCCATCAGTGAGTCGGGAGGGGTGAACACTGAAGCTTTCTTT.

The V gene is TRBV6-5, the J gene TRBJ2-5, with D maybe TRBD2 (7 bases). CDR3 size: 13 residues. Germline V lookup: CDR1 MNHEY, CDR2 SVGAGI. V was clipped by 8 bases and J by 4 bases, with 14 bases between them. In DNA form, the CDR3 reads TGTGCCAGCGGGGGGGCTGAGCGAGAGACCCAGTACTTC. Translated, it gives CASGGAERETQYF.

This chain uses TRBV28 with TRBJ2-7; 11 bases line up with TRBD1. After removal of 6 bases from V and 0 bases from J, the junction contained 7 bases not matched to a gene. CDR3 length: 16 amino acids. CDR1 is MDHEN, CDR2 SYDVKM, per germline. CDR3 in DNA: TGTGCCAGCAGAACACCCGGACAGGGGGCCTCCTACGAGCAGTACTTC. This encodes CASRTPGQGASYEQYF.

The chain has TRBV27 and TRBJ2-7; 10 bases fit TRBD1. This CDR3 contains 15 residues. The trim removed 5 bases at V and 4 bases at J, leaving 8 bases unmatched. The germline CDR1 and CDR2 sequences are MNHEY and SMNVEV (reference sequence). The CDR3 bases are TGTGCCAGCAGTCCCCCCGGGACAGGGGCGTACGAGCAGTACTTC. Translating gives CASSPPGTGAYEQYF.

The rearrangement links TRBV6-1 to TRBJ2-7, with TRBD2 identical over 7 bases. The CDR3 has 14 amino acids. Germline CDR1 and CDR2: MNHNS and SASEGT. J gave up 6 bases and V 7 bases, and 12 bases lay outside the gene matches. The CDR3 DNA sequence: TGTGCCAGCACCATGAGGGGACTACAGGCCGAGCAGTACTTC. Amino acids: CASTMRGLQAEQYF.

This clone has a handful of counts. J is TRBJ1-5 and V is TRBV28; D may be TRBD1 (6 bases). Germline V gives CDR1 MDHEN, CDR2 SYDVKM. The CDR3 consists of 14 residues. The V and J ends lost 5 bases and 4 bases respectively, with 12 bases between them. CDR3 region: CASSRSGQNQPQHF. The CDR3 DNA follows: TGTGCCAGCAGTCGGAGTGGACAGAATCAGCCCCAGCATTTT. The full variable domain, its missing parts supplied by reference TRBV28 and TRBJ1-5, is DVKVTQSSRYLVKRTGEKVFLECVQDMDHENMFWYRQDPGLGLRLIYFSYDVKMKEKGDIPEGYSVSREKKERFSLILESASTNQTSMYLCASSRSGQNQPQHFGDGTRLSIL.

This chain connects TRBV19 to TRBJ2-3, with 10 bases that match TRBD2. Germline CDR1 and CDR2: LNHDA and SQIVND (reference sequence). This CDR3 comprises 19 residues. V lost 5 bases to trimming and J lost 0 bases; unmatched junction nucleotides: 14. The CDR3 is CASSLPHQTSGPSTDTQYF. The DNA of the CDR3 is TGTGCCAGTAGTCTCCCTCACCAGACTAGCGGGCCTAGCACAGATACGCAGTATTTT.

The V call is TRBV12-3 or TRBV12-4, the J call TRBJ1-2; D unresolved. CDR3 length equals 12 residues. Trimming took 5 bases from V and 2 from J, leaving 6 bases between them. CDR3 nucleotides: TGTGCCAGCAGTGGACTGAACTATGGCTACACCTTC. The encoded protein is CASSGLNYGYTF.

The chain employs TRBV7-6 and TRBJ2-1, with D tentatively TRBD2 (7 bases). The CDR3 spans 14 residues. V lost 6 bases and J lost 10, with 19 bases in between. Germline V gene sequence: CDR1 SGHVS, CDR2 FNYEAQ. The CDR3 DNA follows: TGTGCCAGCAGACCTTTGGGGGGGCAAAGGGAGCAGTTCTTC. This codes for CASRPLGGQREQFF. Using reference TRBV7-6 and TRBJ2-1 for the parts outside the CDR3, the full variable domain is GAGVSQSPRYKVTKRGQDVALRCDPISGHVSLYWYRQALGQGPEFLTYFNYEAQQDKSGLPNDRFSAERPEGSISTLTIQRTEQRDSAMYRCASRPLGGQREQFFGPGTRLTVL.

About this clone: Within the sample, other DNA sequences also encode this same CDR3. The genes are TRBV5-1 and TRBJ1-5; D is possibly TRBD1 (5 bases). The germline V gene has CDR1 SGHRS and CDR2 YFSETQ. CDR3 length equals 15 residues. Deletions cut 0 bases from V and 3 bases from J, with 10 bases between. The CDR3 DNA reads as TGCGCCAGCAGCTTGGAGGGAGGGGACAATCAGCCCCAGCATTTT. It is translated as CASSLEGGDNQPQHF.

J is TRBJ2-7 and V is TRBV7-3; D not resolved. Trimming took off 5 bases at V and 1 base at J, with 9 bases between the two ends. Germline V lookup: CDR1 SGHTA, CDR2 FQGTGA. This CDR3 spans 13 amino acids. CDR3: CASSQLPSYEQYF. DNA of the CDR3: TGTGCCAGCAGCCAACTTCCTTCCTACGAGCAGTACTTC.

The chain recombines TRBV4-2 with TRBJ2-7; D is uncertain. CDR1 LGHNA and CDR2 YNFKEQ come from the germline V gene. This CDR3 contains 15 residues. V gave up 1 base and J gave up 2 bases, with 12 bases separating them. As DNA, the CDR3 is TGTGCCAGCAGCCAAGTTGGAGACGGCGCCTACGAGCAGTACTTC. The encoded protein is CASSQVGDGAYEQYF.

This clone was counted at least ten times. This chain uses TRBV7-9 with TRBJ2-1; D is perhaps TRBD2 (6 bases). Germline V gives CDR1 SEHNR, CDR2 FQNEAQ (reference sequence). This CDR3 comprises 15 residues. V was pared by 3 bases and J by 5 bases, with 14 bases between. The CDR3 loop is CASSFWRGPDNEQFF. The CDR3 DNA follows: TGTGCCAGCAGCTTCTGGCGGGGCCCAGACAATGAGCAGTTCTTC.

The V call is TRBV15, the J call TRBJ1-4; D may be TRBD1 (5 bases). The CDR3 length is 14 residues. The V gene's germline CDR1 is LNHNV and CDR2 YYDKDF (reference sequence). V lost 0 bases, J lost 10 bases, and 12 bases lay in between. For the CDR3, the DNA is TGTGCCACCAGCAGAGATCAGTGGGGCGGAAAACTGTTTTTT. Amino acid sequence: CATSRDQWGGKLFF.